The rows below give T cell receptor beta chains drawn from one sample of a study of blood T cells in healthy people across ages. Using its own MiXCR run on the 5' RACE reads, TCRdb lists one record per CDR3 protein. The table lists hundreds of thousands of distinct CDR3 sequences, 58% of them singletons. The sample was blood. Source of these receptors: a man in his 60s in good health. CDR3s include the opening cysteine and the closing phenylalanine or tryptophan. Fields, in order: CDR3 protein, CDR3 DNA, J gene, CDR3 length, clone size, D gene, V gene. The D gene is left open where the match is weak. Not every row has a clone size; where given, it reads once, few, many or a size class.

CASSRPVAPNYGYTF TGTGCCAGCAGCCGGCCGGTGGCCCCCAACTATGGCTACACCTTC TRBJ1-2 15 once NA TRBV5-6
CASSYSTVGAFF TGTGCCAGCAGTTACTCAACAGTGGGAGCTTTCTTT TRBJ1-1 12 NA NA TRBV6-6
CASSFEPSGYQETQYF TGTGCCAGCAGCTTTGAGCCTAGCGGGTACCAAGAGACCCAGTACTTC TRBJ2-5 16 NA TRBD2 TRBV7-9
CASSSGGNEQFF TGTGCCAGCAGCTCCGGGGGCAATGAGCAGTTCTTC TRBJ2-1 12 many NA TRBV7-8
CASSSKGILNEKLFF TGTGCCAGCAGCTCCAAGGGGATATTAAATGAAAAACTGTTTTTT TRBJ1-4 15 NA NA TRBV7-8
CASSGQGALDEKLFF TGTGCCAGCAGCGGCCAGGGGGCGCTGGATGAAAAACTGTTTTTT TRBJ1-4 15 NA TRBD1 TRBV5-5
CATSDPGAGLGNEQFF TGTGCCACCAGTGACCCAGGGGCAGGGCTCGGCAATGAGCAGTTCTTC TRBJ2-1 16 NA NA TRBV24-1
CASSLGGGRGTDTQYF TGCGCCAGCAGCTTGGGAGGGGGTCGCGGCACAGATACGCAGTATTTT TRBJ2-3 16 once NA TRBV5-1
CASTTDRFLGTQYF TGTGCCAGCACCACGGACAGGTTCTTAGGGACCCAGTACTTC TRBJ2-5 14 NA TRBD1 TRBV5-6
CASSDSWRTQETQYF TGTGCCAGCAGTGACTCATGGAGAACTCAAGAGACCCAGTACTTC TRBJ2-5 15 NA NA TRBV12-3/TRBV12-4
CASTDGGSGGVDEQFF TGCGCCAGCACCGATGGGGGTAGCGGGGGGGTTGATGAGCAGTTCTTC TRBJ2-1 16 few TRBD2 TRBV5-1
CASSFGGYTEAFF TGTGCCAGTAGTTTTGGAGGGTACACTGAAGCTTTCTTT TRBJ1-1 13 many NA TRBV19
CSATGGPYGYTF TGCAGTGCGACCGGAGGCCCCTATGGCTACACCTTC TRBJ1-2 12 few NA TRBV20-1
CASSPPGWETQYF TGTGCCAGCAGCCCCCCGGGGTGGGAGACCCAGTACTTC TRBJ2-5 13 NA NA TRBV7-2
CAISESGGGQVSSGYTF TGTGCCATCAGTGAGTCGGGTGGGGGACAGGTCTCTAGCGGCTACACCTTC TRBJ1-2 17 NA TRBD1 TRBV10-3
CASTGAPGTGNTEAFF TGTGCCAGCACCGGAGCCCCCGGGACAGGAAACACTGAAGCTTTCTTT TRBJ1-1 16 NA TRBD1 TRBV2
CASSYERGGYNEQFF TGTGCCAGCAGTTACGAGCGGGGGGGCTACAATGAGCAGTTCTTC TRBJ2-1 15 NA TRBD2 TRBV6-2/TRBV6-3
CASSLIVGTSYNEQFF TGTGCCAGCAGTTTAATCGTGGGGACCTCCTACAATGAGCAGTTCTTC TRBJ2-1 16 NA NA TRBV12-3/TRBV12-4
CASTATGANTEAFF TGTGCCAGCACTGCGACAGGGGCGAACACTGAAGCTTTCTTT TRBJ1-1 14 NA TRBD1 TRBV2